This T cell receptor beta chain was sequenced for a study of blood T cells in healthy people across ages. Looking at the study overall: Template switching caught about one barcoded beta molecule for each two T cells.

The V end was cut by 0 bases, the J end by 4 bases, with 7 bases between. This CDR3 comprises 14 residues. CDR1 and CDR2 (germline): GTSNPN, SVGIG (reference sequence). A J-beta primer mix and a sample-barcoded 5' primer were used in a second PCR of roughly 7 to 12 cycles. TCRdb itself ran the 5' RACE reads through MiXCR, one entry per CDR3 protein. The sample shows 630,000 or so distinct CDR3 sequences, approximately 30% of them seen only once. The chain has TRBV30 and TRBJ1-6; D might be TRBD1 (6 bases). Sequencing input: blood. This receptor was taken from a woman of 80 years or more in good health. The CDR3 region is CAWSVGQYNSPLHF. The CDR3 DNA sequence: TGTGCCTGGAGTGTAGGACAGTATAATTCACCCCTCCACTTT.